This TCR beta chain derives from a study of blood T cell repertoires in COVID-19. Assay: immunoSEQ multiplex PCR; the TCRdb copy retains only in-frame clones and omits some. Altogether roughly 31,000 clones are present, approximately 92% being singletons, with the ten largest covering roughly 15%. The germline V gene has CDR1 MNHEY and CDR2 SVGAGI. The length of the CDR3 is 14 residues. V lost 6 bases, J lost 0 bases, and 1 base stayed unmatched. The TCR sequence derives from a man at least 80 years old with acute or convalescent COVID-19. The V gene is TRBV6-5, the J gene TRBJ1-5; 8 positions match TRBD1. Sequenced material: peripheral blood. The CDR3 coding sequence is TGTGCCAGCAGGGACAGGGCTAGCAATCAGCCCCAGCATTTT. This encodes CASRDRASNQPQHF.